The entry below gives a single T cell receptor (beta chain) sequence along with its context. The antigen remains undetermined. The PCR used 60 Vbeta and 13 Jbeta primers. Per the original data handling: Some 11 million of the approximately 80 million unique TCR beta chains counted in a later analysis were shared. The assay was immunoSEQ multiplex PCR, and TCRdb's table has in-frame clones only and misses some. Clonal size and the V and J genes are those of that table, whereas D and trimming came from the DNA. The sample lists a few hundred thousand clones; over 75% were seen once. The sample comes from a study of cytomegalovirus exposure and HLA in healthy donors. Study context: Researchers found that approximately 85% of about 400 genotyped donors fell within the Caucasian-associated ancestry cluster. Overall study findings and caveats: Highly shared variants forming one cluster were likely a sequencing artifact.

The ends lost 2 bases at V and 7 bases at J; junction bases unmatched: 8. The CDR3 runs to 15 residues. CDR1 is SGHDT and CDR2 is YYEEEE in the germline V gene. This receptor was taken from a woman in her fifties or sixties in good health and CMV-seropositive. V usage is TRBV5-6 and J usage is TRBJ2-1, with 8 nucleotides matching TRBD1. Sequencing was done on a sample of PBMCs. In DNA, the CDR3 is TGTGCCAGCAGCTTCCGGGACAGGAGGCGGAATGAGCAGTTCTTC. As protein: CASSFRDRRRNEQFF.